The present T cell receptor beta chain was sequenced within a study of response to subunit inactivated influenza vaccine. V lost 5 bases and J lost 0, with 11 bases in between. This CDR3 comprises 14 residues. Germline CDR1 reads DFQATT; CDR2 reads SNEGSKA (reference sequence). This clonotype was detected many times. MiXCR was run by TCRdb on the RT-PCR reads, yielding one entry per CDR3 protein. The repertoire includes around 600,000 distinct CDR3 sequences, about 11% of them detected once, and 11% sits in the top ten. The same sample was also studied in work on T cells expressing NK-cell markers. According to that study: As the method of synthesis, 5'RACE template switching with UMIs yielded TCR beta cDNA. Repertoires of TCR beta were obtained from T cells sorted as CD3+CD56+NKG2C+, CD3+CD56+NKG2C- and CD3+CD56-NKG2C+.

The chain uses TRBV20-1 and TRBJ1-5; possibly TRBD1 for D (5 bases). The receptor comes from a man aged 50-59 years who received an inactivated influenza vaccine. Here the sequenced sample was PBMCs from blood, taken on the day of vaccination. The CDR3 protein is CSAYRQNSNQPQHF. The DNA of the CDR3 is TGCAGTGCTTACCGACAGAATAGCAATCAGCCCCAGCATTTT.